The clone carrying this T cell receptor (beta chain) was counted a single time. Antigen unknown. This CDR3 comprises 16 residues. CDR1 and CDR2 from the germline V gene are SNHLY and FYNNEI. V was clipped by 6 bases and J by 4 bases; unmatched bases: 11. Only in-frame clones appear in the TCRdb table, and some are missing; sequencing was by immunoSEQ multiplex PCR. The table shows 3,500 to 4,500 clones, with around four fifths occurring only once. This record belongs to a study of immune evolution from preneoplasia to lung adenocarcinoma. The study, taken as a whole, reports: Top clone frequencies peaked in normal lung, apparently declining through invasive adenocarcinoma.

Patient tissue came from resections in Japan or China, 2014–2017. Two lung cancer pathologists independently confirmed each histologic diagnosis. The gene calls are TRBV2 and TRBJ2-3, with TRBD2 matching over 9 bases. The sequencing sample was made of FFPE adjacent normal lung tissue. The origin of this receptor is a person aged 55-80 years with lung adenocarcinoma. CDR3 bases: TGTGCCAGCAGCAAGAGAGTAGCGGGAGTAGCAGATACGCAGTATTTT. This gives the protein CASSKRVAGVADTQYF.